This TCR beta chain was found in a study of blood T cells in healthy people across ages. Broader study findings: The recorded TCR beta diversity per million T cells decreased in a roughly linear manner with age. Diversity estimates from one million T cells were considered underestimates.

Unmatched junction bases numbered 5, after V lost 4 bases and J lost 2 bases. Germline V gene data show CDR1 as SGHRS and CDR2 as YFSETQ. CDR3 length: 15 residues. On this clonotype itself: The antigen is undetermined.

Next came a second PCR, run for roughly 6 to 11 cycles, which used a sample-barcoded 5' primer along with a J-beta primer mix. TCRdb independently ran MiXCR on the 5' RACE reads; one entry per CDR3 protein. Among about 720,000 distinct CDR3 sequences, roughly 20% were seen once, and the ten largest hold roughly 22%. The sequence was collected from a man between 65 and 80 years old in good health. The chain combines TRBV5-1 with TRBJ1-1, with 10 bases matching TRBD1. The specimen was blood. The CDR3 reads CASSNGQGGNTEAFF. The CDR3 coding sequence is TGCGCCAGCAGCAATGGACAGGGGGGAAACACTGAAGCTTTCTTT.